This TCR beta chain was sequenced during a study of T and B cells in COVID-19 patients. From blood, about 220-500 ng of genomic DNA served as TRB template. TRB rearrangements were amplified by multiplex PCR with BIOMED2 TRB-A/B primers. TCRdb reanalysed the multiplex PCR reads using MiXCR and keeps one entry per CDR3 protein. The repertoire holds roughly 11,000 distinct CDR3 sequences, about 33% seen once, with 14% in the top ten. Trimming left V 5 bases short and J 1 base short, with 10 bases between. CDR3 length: 14 residues. Per germline, CDR1 SGHVS and CDR2 FNYEAQ. The origin of this receptor is a human donor with active COVID-19. The sequencing sample was made of blood. The chain is built from TRBV7-6 and TRBJ2-3, with D hard to call. The CDR3 spells CASSPSPGTDTQYF. CDR3 coding DNA: TGTGCCAGCAGCCCCTCCCCGGGCACAGATACGCAGTATTTT.